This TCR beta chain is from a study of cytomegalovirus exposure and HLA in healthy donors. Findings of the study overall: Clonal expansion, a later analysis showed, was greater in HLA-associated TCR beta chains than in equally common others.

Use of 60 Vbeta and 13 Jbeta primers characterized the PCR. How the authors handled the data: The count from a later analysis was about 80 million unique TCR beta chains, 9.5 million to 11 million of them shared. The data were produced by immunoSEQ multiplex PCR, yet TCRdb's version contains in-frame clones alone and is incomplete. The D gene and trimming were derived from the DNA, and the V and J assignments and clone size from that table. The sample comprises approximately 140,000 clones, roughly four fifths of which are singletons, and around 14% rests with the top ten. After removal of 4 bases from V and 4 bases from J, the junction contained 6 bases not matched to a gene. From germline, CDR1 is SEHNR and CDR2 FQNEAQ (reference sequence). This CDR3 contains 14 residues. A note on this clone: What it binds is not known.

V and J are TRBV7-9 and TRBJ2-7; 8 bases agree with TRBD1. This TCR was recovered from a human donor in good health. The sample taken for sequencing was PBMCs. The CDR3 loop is CASSSGQDPYEQYF. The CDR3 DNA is TGTGCCAGCAGCTCGGGACAGGACCCTTACGAGCAGTACTTC.